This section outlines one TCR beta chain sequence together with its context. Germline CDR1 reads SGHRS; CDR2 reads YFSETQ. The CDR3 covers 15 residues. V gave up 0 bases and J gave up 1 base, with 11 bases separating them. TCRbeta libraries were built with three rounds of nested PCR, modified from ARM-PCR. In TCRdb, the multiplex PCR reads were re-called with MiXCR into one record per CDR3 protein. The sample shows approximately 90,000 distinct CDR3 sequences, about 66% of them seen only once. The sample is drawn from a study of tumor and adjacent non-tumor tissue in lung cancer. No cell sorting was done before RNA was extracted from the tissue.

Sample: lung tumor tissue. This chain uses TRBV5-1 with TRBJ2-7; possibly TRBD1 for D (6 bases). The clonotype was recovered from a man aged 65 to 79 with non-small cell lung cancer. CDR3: CASSLARGASYEQYF. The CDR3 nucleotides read TGCGCCAGCAGCTTGGCCAGGGGAGCGTCCTACGAGCAGTACTTC.